This T cell receptor (beta chain) was sequenced during a study of graft-versus-host responses after intestinal transplantation. Study-wide context: Multivisceral, liver-intestinal, or isolated intestinal grafts went to recipients. The recipients all started with anti-thymocyte globulin induction and then took tacrolimus and steroids for 2 to 3 years.

Clones were sequenced by immunoSEQ multiplex PCR, and TCRdb holds only the in-frame ones, with some missing. The sample lists more than 20,000 clones, approximately 92% occurring once. CDR3 length: 17 residues. V dropped 1 base and J dropped 3 bases, with 13 bases sitting between them. Germline-derived CDR1 and CDR2 are KGHSH and LQKENI. With respect to this clone: The antigen is undetermined.

Study results and caveats: Ileal or blood samples showed some GvH clones first, and such clones were also found in recipient marrow.

The V gene is TRBV18, the J gene TRBJ2-6; D gene unclear. The receptor comes from a human patient who received an intestinal transplant, so some T cells may come from the graft donor. The sequencing here drew on PBMCs, taken about 250 days after intestinal transplant. The CDR3 DNA reads as TGTGCCAGCTCACCACGGAGAGTAGGGAATGGGGCCAACGTCCTGACTTTC. It yields the protein CASSPRRVGNGANVLTF. Full variable domain (missing parts from reference TRBV18 and TRBJ2-6): NAGVMQNPRHLVRRRGQEARLRCSPMKGHSHVYWYRQLPEEGLKFMVYLQKENIIDESGMPKERFSAEFPKEGPSILRIQQVVRGDSAAYFCASSPRRVGNGANVLTFGAGSRLTVL.